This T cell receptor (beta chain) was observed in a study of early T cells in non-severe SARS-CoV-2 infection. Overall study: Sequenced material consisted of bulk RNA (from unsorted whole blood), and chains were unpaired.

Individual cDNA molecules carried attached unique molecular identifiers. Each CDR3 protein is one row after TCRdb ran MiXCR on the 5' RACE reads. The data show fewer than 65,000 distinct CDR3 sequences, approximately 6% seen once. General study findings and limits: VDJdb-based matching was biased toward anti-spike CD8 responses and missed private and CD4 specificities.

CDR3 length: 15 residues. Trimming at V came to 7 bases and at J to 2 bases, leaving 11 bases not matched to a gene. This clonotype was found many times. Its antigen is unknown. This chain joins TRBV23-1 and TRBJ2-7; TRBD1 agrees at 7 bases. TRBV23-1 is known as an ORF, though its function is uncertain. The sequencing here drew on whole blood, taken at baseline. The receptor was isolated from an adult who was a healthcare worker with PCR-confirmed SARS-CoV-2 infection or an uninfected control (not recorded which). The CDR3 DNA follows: TGCGCCAGCATCCGCCGACAGGGTTGCACCTACGAGCAGTACTTC. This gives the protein CASIRRQGCTYEQYF.